A single sample gave rise to the 12 T cell receptor beta chains below, sequenced in a study of T cell changes during pregnancy in multiple sclerosis. Data came from immunoSEQ multiplex PCR; TCRdb stores just in-frame clones and leaves some out. The sample yields about 53,000 clones, 92% seen once. Sequenced material: CD4+ T cells from peripheral blood mononuclear cells, taken in the third trimester of pregnancy. These receptors originate from a female donor with multiple sclerosis, enrolled in a pregnancy study.

Details on this clone: The germline gene is not matched at one end of the junction; a read error may be the cause. J is TRBJ2-5 and V is TRBV7-7; TRBD2 might be the D (6 bases). The CDR3 is 13 residues long. Germline-derived CDR1 and CDR2 are SSHAT and FNYEAQ (reference sequence). The CDR3 DNA is TGTGCTAGCAGCCGGACTACCACAGGGACCCAGTACTTC. This codes for CASSRTTTGTQYF.

This chain links TRBV30 with TRBJ1-2, with D perhaps TRBD1 (5 bases). The germline V gene encodes CDR1 GTSNPN and CDR2 SVGIG (reference sequence). With 7 bases removed from V and 7 bases from J, the gap between germline ends came to 16 bases. CDR3 length: 12 amino acids. This CDR3 is CAYTWRGGGYTF. In DNA, the CDR3 is TGTGCCTACACGTGGAGGGGTGGTGGCTACACCTTC.

The genes are TRBV30 and TRBJ2-3; D is unclear. The CDR3 runs to 11 residues. Germline assignment: CDR1 GTSNPN and CDR2 SVGIG (reference sequence). V lost 4 bases and J lost 5, with 7 bases in between. The CDR3 reads CAWTYLDTQYF. The CDR3 DNA follows: TGTGCCTGGACCTACTTAGATACGCAGTATTTT.

This chain joins TRBV18 and TRBJ1-2; D gene ambiguous. The CDR3 consists of 13 residues. Deletions cut 3 bases from V and 3 bases from J, with 8 bases between. Germline V lookup: CDR1 KGHSH, CDR2 LQKENI. This CDR3 reads CASSPGEDYGYTF. The CDR3 DNA reads TGTGCCAGCTCACCGGGTGAGGACTATGGCTACACCTTC.

This chain connects TRBV6-5 to TRBJ2-2, with 8 bases fitting TRBD1. The ends lost 5 bases at V and 5 bases at J; junction bases unmatched: 1. The CDR3 contains 13 residues. CDR1 and CDR2 from the germline V gene are MNHEY and SVGAGI. The CDR3 spells CASSRDRTGELFF. The CDR3 bases are TGTGCCAGCAGTAGGGACAGGACCGGGGAGCTGTTTTTT.

The V call is TRBV4-2, the J call TRBJ2-3; no clear D. V was trimmed by 1 base and J by 2 bases, leaving 16 bases between them. CDR3 size: 17 residues. Germline assignment: CDR1 LGHNA and CDR2 YNFKEQ. CDR3 region: CASSQVDLESATDTQYF. CDR3 coding DNA: TGTGCCAGCAGCCAAGTTGACCTAGAGTCCGCCACAGATACGCAGTATTTT.

This clone was detected a few times. The CDR3 bases are TGCGCCAGCAGCCAAGTTTTTAGCCAGCCCCAGCATTTT. It is translated as CASSQVFSQPQHF. V is TRBV4-1 and J is TRBJ1-5; no reliable D call. The CDR3 runs 13 residues. Trimming stripped 1 base from V and 7 bases from J, with 8 bases between. Germline V gene data show CDR1 as MGHRA and CDR2 as YSYEKL.

The chain uses TRBV21-1 and TRBJ1-2. TRBV21-1 is given as a pseudogene. The CDR3 has 10 amino acids. The CDR3 DNA is TGTGCCAGCCCTTCCTCTGGCTACACCTTC. Translation gives CASPSSGYTF.

This chain connects TRBV29-1 to TRBJ2-7; D possibly corresponds to TRBD1 (6 bases). The CDR3 is 13 residues long. The germline gives CDR1 SQVTM, CDR2 ANQGSEA. Trimming stripped 6 bases from V and 3 bases from J, with 15 bases between. In DNA form, the CDR3 reads TGCAGCGTGCGAAGGGACACGAGCTACGAGCAGTACTTC. Translated: CSVRRDTSYEQYF.

The chain employs TRBV7-8 and TRBJ1-4; possibly TRBD1 for D (6 bases). Germline assignment: CDR1 SGHVS and CDR2 FQNEAQ. V lost 5 bases and J 2 bases, leaving 15 bases between the germline ends. The CDR3 has 16 amino acids. The CDR3 sequence: CASSPGGGRTNEKLFF. The CDR3 bases are TGTGCCAGCAGCCCTGGGGGGGGCCGGACTAATGAAAAACTGTTTTTT.

The chain uses TRBV10-3 and TRBJ1-1; 9 positions match TRBD1. The CDR3 is 13 residues long. Germline V gives CDR1 ENHRY, CDR2 SYGVKD. V lost 10 bases and J lost 3; bases outside the gene matches: 6. CDR3 loop: CATNRDRDTEAFF. CDR3 bases: TGTGCCACGAACCGGGACAGGGACACTGAAGCTTTCTTT.

This clone occurred once. The CDR3 region is CASSLGTGVREQYF. The CDR3 bases are TGTGCCAGCAGCTTGGGAACAGGGGTCCGCGAGCAGTACTTC. The chain carries TRBV5-6 and TRBJ2-7; the match to TRBD1 covers 7 bases. The CDR3 is made up of 14 amino acids. The V gene end was trimmed by 0 bases and the J gene end by 6 bases; junction bases not matched to a gene: 6. Germline V gene sequence: CDR1 SGHDT, CDR2 YYEEEE. The whole variable domain, filled in from reference TRBV5-6 and TRBJ2-7, reads DAGVTQSPTHLIKTRGQQVTLRCSPKSGHDTVSWYQQALGQGPQFIFQYYEEEERQRGNFPDRFSGHQFPNYSSELNVNALLLGDSALYLCASSLGTGVREQYFGPGTRLTVT.